The 14 T cell receptor beta chains below all came from one sample that was sequenced in a study of shared clonotypes between healthy human individuals. The repertoire was sequenced with immunoSEQ multiplex PCR; TCRdb's copy has only in-frame clones and lacks some. Altogether roughly 650,000 clones are present, about 96% being singletons, with the ten largest covering 0.057%. Sequencing input: naive CD4+ T cells sorted from blood. Described subset: CD45RA+ positively selected. The receptors derive from a woman under 40 in good health.

This clone was detected once. The genes are TRBV19 and TRBJ2-7; TRBD1 aligns across 10 bases. Germline V CDR1 and CDR2: LNHDA, SQIVND (reference sequence). The CDR3 extends over 16 amino acids. After removal of 5 bases from V and 3 bases from J, the junction contained 10 bases not matched to a gene. The CDR3 reads CASSPDPGQGFYEQYF. The DNA for the CDR3 is TGTGCCAGTAGTCCGGATCCGGGACAGGGGTTCTACGAGCAGTACTTC.

V gene TRBV2 combines with J gene TRBJ1-2; 8 positions match TRBD1. Germline CDR1 is SNHLY and CDR2 is FYNNEI. J was trimmed by 4 bases and V by 8 bases; bases with no gene match: 9. This CDR3 is built from 14 residues. CDR3 sequence (DNA): TGTGCCAGCCGGCAGGACAGGGAGAGCTATGGCTACACCTTC. Its protein is CASRQDRESYGYTF.

Remarks on this clone: Other nucleotide sequences in the sample specify the same CDR3. V usage is TRBV18 and J usage is TRBJ1-4; weak D call: TRBD1 (6 bases). The CDR3 extends over 14 amino acids. The V and J ends lost 3 bases and 2 bases respectively, with 7 bases between them. The germline V gene has CDR1 KGHSH and CDR2 LQKENI. The CDR3 DNA reads TGTGCCAGCTCACCGACAGGTACTAATGAAAAACTGTTTTTT. This gives the protein CASSPTGTNEKLFF.

The J gene is TRBJ1-2, the V gene TRBV29-1, with D unclear. CDR3 length: 13 amino acids. CDR1 SQVTM and CDR2 ANQGSEA come from the germline V gene. Trimming pared 8 bases from V and 0 bases from J, leaving 13 bases between. CDR3 sequence: CSFTRGSNYGYTF. The CDR3 DNA reads TGCAGCTTCACACGGGGATCTAACTATGGCTACACCTTC.

Here the CDR3 DNA reads TGTGCCAGTTCTCAGGGACAGGGGGGATACAATGAGCAGTTCTTC. Its translation: CASSQGQGGYNEQFF. The J gene is TRBJ2-1, the V gene TRBV19; the match to TRBD1 covers 11 bases. The CDR3 has 15 residues. Germline V CDR1 and CDR2: LNHDA, SQIVND (reference sequence). The trim removed 8 bases at V and 4 bases at J, leaving 7 bases unmatched.

The chain combines TRBV7-8 with TRBJ2-1; D is perhaps TRBD2 (6 bases). The V gene's germline CDR1 is SGHVS and CDR2 FQNEAQ. Trimming stripped 1 base from V and 9 bases from J, with 7 bases between. CDR3 length: 12 residues. The CDR3 protein is CASSLDGGEQFF. The DNA of the CDR3 is TGTGCCAGCAGCTTAGACGGGGGTGAGCAGTTCTTC. Full variable domain (rest looked up from reference TRBV7-8 and TRBJ2-1): GAGVSQSPRYKVAKRGQDVALRCDPISGHVSLFWYQQALGQGPEFLTYFQNEAQLDKSGLPSDRFFAERPEGSVSTLKIQRTQQEDSAVYLCASSLDGGEQFFGPGTRLTVL.

The chain uses TRBV10-3 and TRBJ2-7, with a weak D call TRBD1 (5 bases). From germline, CDR1 is ENHRY and CDR2 SYGVKD. The CDR3 runs 13 residues. Trimming took off 1 base at V and 9 bases at J, with 13 bases between the two ends. The CDR3 nucleotides are TGTGCCATCAGTGAGTTCGACAGCCAAGGGCAGTACTTC. Translated, it gives CAISEFDSQGQYF.

In DNA form, the CDR3 reads TGTGCCAGCAGTGAAGCGCAGGGACAGCGTAGCAATCAGCCCCAGCATTTT. It translates to CASSEAQGQRSNQPQHF. This sequence joins TRBV2 and TRBJ1-5, with 7 bases identical to TRBD1. Germline lookup yields CDR1 SNHLY and CDR2 FYNNEI. This CDR3 region has 17 residues. Unmatched junction bases numbered 5, after V lost 0 bases and J lost 0 bases.

The V call is TRBV28, the J call TRBJ1-3; D is ambiguous. The CDR3 loop spans 14 amino acids. Per the germline V gene, CDR1 is MDHEN and CDR2 is SYDVKM. V was shortened by 2 bases and J by 0 bases, with 5 bases between the two germline ends. CDR3 nucleotide sequence: TGTGCCAGCAGTTTACAATACTCTGGAAACACCATATATTTT. Protein: CASSLQYSGNTIYF. Filled out from reference TRBV28 and TRBJ1-3, the complete variable domain reads DVKVTQSSRYLVKRTGEKVFLECVQDMDHENMFWYRQDPGLGLRLIYFSYDVKMKEKGDIPEGYSVSREKKERFSLILESASTNQTSMYLCASSLQYSGNTIYFGEGSWLTVV.

V and J are TRBV5-6 and TRBJ2-1, with D hard to call. This CDR3 has 15 amino acids. Germline V lookup: CDR1 SGHDT, CDR2 YYEEEE. The ends were cut back, 2 bases at V and 6 bases at J, with 15 bases in the middle. CDR3: CASSFSPRAGNEQFF. DNA of the CDR3: TGTGCCAGCAGCTTTTCACCAAGGGCAGGCAATGAGCAGTTCTTC.

V gene TRBV18 combines with J gene TRBJ2-5, with 7 bases that match TRBD1. Germline-derived CDR1 and CDR2 are KGHSH and LQKENI. The length of the CDR3 is 18 residues. Germline trimming cut 4 bases from V and 8 bases from J; bases unmatched to any gene: 22. CDR3 DNA: TGTGCCAGCTCACTAATTACCGGGACAGCTATGGGCGGAATCACCCAGTACTTC. Its protein product is CASSLITGTAMGGITQYF.

V is TRBV2 and J is TRBJ2-3; D is unclear. Germline lookup yields CDR1 SNHLY and CDR2 FYNNEI. CDR3 size: 12 residues. The V end was cut by 3 bases, the J end by 2 bases, with 3 bases between. In DNA, the CDR3 is TGTGCCAGCAGTGAGACCACAGATACGCAGTATTTT. Protein sequence: CASSETTDTQYF.

The chain combines TRBV5-1 with TRBJ2-4, with TRBD1 identical over 9 bases. CDR1 is SGHRS and CDR2 is YFSETQ in the germline V gene. CDR3 length: 15 amino acids. Losses at the gene ends were 2 bases for V and 3 bases for J; bases not matched to a gene: 3. The CDR3 bases are TGCGCCAGCAGCTTACAGGGGGCTGGCAAAAACATTCAGTACTTC. It is translated as CASSLQGAGKNIQYF.

This chain joins TRBV25-1 and TRBJ1-5; D call uncertain. Deletions cut 1 base from V and 4 bases from J, with 11 bases between. The CDR3 is 15 amino acids. Germline lookup yields CDR1 MGHDK and CDR2 SYGVNS. The CDR3 sequence is CASSESGRKNQPQHF. For the CDR3, the DNA is TGTGCCAGCAGTGAATCGGGCCGCAAAAATCAGCCCCAGCATTTT.